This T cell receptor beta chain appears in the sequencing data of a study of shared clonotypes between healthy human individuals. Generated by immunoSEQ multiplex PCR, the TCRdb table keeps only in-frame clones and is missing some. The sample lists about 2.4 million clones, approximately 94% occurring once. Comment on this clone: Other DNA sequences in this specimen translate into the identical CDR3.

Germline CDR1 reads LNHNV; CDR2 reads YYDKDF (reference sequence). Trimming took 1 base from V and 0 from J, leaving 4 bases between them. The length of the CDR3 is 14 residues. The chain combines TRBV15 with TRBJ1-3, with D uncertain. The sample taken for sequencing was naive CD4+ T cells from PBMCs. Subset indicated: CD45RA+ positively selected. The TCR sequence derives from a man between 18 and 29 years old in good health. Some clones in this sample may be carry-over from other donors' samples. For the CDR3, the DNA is TGTGCCACCAGCAGAGGGTCCTCTGGAAACACCATATATTTT. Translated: CATSRGSSGNTIYF.